This entry describes one T cell receptor beta chain. V lost 5 bases and J 4 bases, leaving 8 bases between the germline ends. The germline V gene has CDR1 MNHEY and CDR2 SVGEGT. The CDR3 contains 12 residues. Using its own MiXCR run on the RT-PCR reads, TCRdb lists one record per CDR3 protein. Of 450,000 to 550,000 distinct CDR3 sequences in the sample, about 25% were seen once. The sample belongs to a study of response to subunit inactivated influenza vaccine. This receptor was identified in a middle-aged man who received an inactivated influenza vaccine. The V and J genes are TRBV6-2 or TRBV6-3 and TRBJ1-2; D ambiguous. The sequencing used CD4+ T cells sorted from PBMCs, collected around 5 days after vaccination. The CDR3 loop reads CASSTEIYGYTF. In nucleotides, the CDR3 is TGTGCCAGCAGTACTGAGATCTATGGCTACACCTTC.